A selection of T cell receptor beta chains follows, all from one sample in a study of blood T cell repertoires in COVID-19. Method: immunoSEQ multiplex PCR; TCRdb's copy keeps in-frame clones and lacks some. The sample holds about 210,000 clones, roughly 86% seen once. The sample was peripheral blood. The origin of the receptors is a woman aged 50 to 60 with active or convalescent COVID-19. CDR3s include the opening cysteine and the closing phenylalanine or tryptophan. Each record gives: V gene, J gene, D gene, clone size, CDR3 protein, CDR3 DNA. D genes are given only for firm matches. Only some rows state a clone size, as once, few, many or a class for expanded clones.

TRBV5-1	TRBJ1-2	.	once	CASTHNREYGYTF	TGCGCCAGCACTCATAACAGGGAATACGGCTACACCTTC
TRBV7-9	TRBJ1-1	.	.	CASRVTGNTEAFF	TGTGCCAGCAGGGTTACAGGGAACACTGAAGCTTTCTTT
TRBV24-1	TRBJ2-3	TRBD2	few	CATSDYSSGGGRDTQYF	TGTGCCACCAGTGACTATTCTAGCGGGGGAGGGCGAGATACGCAGTATTTT
TRBV21-1	TRBJ1-5	.	.	CASSTAGIRGQPQHF	TGTGCCAGCAGCACTGCCGGGATCAGGGGTCAGCCCCAGCATTTT
TRBV19	TRBJ2-1	TRBD2	.	CASSIPGLAGAYSYNEQFF	TGTGCCAGTAGTATTCCGGGACTAGCGGGAGCCTATAGCTACAATGAGCAGTTCTTC
TRBV18	TRBJ1-5	TRBD1	.	CASSGTGLNQPQHF	TGTGCCAGCTCAGGGACAGGGCTTAATCAGCCCCAGCATTTT
TRBV11-2	TRBJ1-3	TRBD1	few	CASSLGAGQGRGNTIYF	TGTGCCAGCAGCTTAGGGGCGGGACAGGGGCGCGGAAACACCATATATTTT
TRBV24-1	TRBJ1-4	.	.	CATSDTGLREKLFF	TGTGCCACCAGTGATACAGGGCTTCGAGAAAAACTGTTTTTT
TRBV5-1	TRBJ1-2	.	.	CASSFSGQGYGYTF	TGCGCCAGCAGCTTTAGTGGGCAGGGCTACGGCTACACCTTC
TRBV6-1	TRBJ2-3	TRBD2	.	CASSERGGTGTSGRIENTQYF	TGTGCCAGCAGTGAAAGGGGGGGCACCGGGACTAGCGGGAGGATAGAAAATACGCAGTATTTT
TRBV24-1	TRBJ2-3	.	.	CATSHRVGAQDTQYF	TGTGCCACCAGTCATAGGGTAGGGGCGCAAGATACGCAGTATTTT
TRBV5-6	TRBJ2-3	.	.	CASSLGAGRNTQYF	TGTGCCAGCAGCTTGGGAGCGGGCCGAAATACGCAGTATTTT
TRBV4-2	TRBJ2-5	.	once	CASSRTTGPQETQYF	TGTGCCAGCAGCCGGACCACAGGGCCACAAGAGACCCAGTACTTC
TRBV15	TRBJ2-1	TRBD2	.	CATSRDYYNEQFF	TGTGCCACCAGCCGGGACTATTACAATGAGCAGTTCTTC
TRBV25-1	TRBJ2-6	TRBD1	.	CASSEEDREVNVLTF	TGTGCCAGCAGTGAGGAGGACAGGGAAGTCAACGTCCTGACTTTC
TRBV4-2	TRBJ1-2	TRBD1	once	CASSAMDREGYTF	TGTGCCAGCAGCGCAATGGACAGGGAGGGCTACACCTTC
TRBV11-2	TRBJ2-3	.	.	CASSLDTTDTQYF	TGTGCCAGCAGCCTGGACACCACAGATACGCAGTATTTT
TRBV6-5	TRBJ1-5	.	.	CATSGQPQHF	TGCGCGACATCAGGGCAGCCCCAGCATTTT
TRBV24-1	TRBJ2-2	.	.	CATSDLPGAVLAGELFF	TGTGCCACCAGTGATTTGCCGGGAGCTGTCCTCGCCGGGGAGCTGTTTTTT
TRBV14	TRBJ1-1	.	.	CASSQVVRNTEAFF	TGTGCCAGCAGCCAAGTCGTCAGGAACACTGAAGCTTTCTTT
TRBV5-1	TRBJ1-3	.	.	CASSPGVRSGNTIYF	TGCGCCAGCAGCCCGGGGGTCCGCTCTGGAAACACCATATATTTT
TRBV7-8	TRBJ2-2	TRBD1	.	CASSFFNRGGTGELFF	TGTGCCAGCAGCTTTTTCAACAGGGGTGGCACCGGGGAGCTGTTTTTT
TRBV12-5	TRBJ1-5	TRBD1	once	CASGSGQGNQPQHF	TGTGCTAGTGGCTCCGGACAGGGCAATCAGCCCCAGCATTTT
TRBV10-2	TRBJ2-1	.	once	CASGVRSSYNEQFF	TGCGCCAGCGGTGTGAGAAGCTCCTACAATGAGCAGTTCTTC
TRBV30	TRBJ1-2	.	.	CAWSVPGPNYGYTF	TGTGCCTGGAGTGTACCAGGGCCTAACTATGGCTACACCTTC
TRBV24-1	TRBJ1-2	TRBD1	.	CATSEPGQGVSGYTF	TGTGCCACCAGTGAGCCGGGACAGGGGGTCAGTGGCTACACCTTC
TRBV25-1	TRBJ1-2	TRBD1	.	CASSANRGQGDYGYTF	TGTGCCAGCAGTGCAAATAGGGGACAGGGTGACTATGGCTACACCTTC
TRBV28	TRBJ1-2	TRBD1	few	CASTRTRDRVHHGGYTF	TGTGCCAGCACTCGGACCCGGGACAGGGTACATCACGGCGGCTACACCTTC
TRBV30	TRBJ1-1	TRBD1	.	CAWSNYRGAATEAFF	TGTGCCTGGAGCAATTACAGGGGTGCGGCCACTGAAGCTTTCTTT
TRBV9	TRBJ1-3	.	.	CASSERAAPSGNTIYF	TGTGCCAGCAGCGAGAGGGCAGCTCCCTCTGGAAACACCATATATTTT
TRBV5-1	TRBJ1-1	TRBD1	.	CASSLEDRGTEAFF	TGCGCCAGCAGCTTAGAGGACAGGGGCACTGAAGCTTTCTTT
TRBV9	TRBJ1-5	TRBD1	.	CASSVGQGVSQPQHF	TGTGCCAGCAGCGTAGGACAGGGGGTAAGTCAGCCCCAGCATTTT
TRBV19	TRBJ2-7	TRBD2	.	CASSSSGTTSYEQYF	TGTGCCAGTAGTAGCTCCGGGACTACCTCCTACGAGCAGTACTTC
TRBV7-6	TRBJ2-1	.	.	CASSLAFSVEQFF	TGTGCCAGCAGCTTAGCTTTCAGCGTCGAGCAGTTCTTC
TRBV28	TRBJ1-4	TRBD1	.	CASRKEGANEKLFF	TGTGCCAGCCGAAAGGAGGGGGCGAATGAAAAACTGTTTTTT
TRBV5-6	TRBJ1-4	.	.	CASSLKQPNEKLFF	TGTGCCAGCAGCTTGAAACAGCCTAATGAAAAACTGTTTTTT
TRBV6-5	TRBJ2-3	.	once	CASRPYSGTQYF	TGTGCCAGCAGGCCCTATTCGGGTACGCAGTATTTT
TRBV19	TRBJ1-1	.	.	CASSVGAASYYEAFF	TGTGCCAGTAGCGTGGGGGCCGCCTCCTATTATGAAGCTTTCTTT
TRBV10-3	TRBJ1-2	.	.	CAINRAGENYGYTF	TGTGCCATCAATAGGGCGGGCGAGAACTATGGCTACACCTTC
TRBV12-3/TRBV12-4	TRBJ1-1	.	.	CATSGGSRWEAFF	TGTGCCACCTCGGGGGGGAGCCGCTGGGAGGCTTTCTTT
TRBV28	TRBJ2-7	.	.	CASSFSYEQYF	TGTGCCAGCAGTTTTAGCTACGAGCAGTACTTC
TRBV20-1	TRBJ2-3	TRBD2	once	CSASLLAGGPTDTQYF	TGCAGTGCTAGTCTATTAGCGGGAGGGCCCACAGATACGCAGTATTTT
TRBV3-1/TRBV3-2	TRBJ1-2	TRBD1	many	CASSPKRGGGYGYTF	TGTGCCAGCAGCCCTAAAAGAGGGGGCGGATATGGCTACACCTTC
TRBV5-1	TRBJ1-2	TRBD1	.	CASSLVGTGEGYTF	TGCGCCAGCAGCTTGGTCGGGACAGGAGAAGGCTACACCTTC
TRBV28	TRBJ2-1	TRBD2	.	CASTGLVLNEQFF	TGTGCCAGCACGGGACTAGTCCTCAATGAGCAGTTCTTC